The next 18 T cell receptor beta chains were all read from a single sample in a study of response to subunit inactivated influenza vaccine. TCRdb recomputed calls from the RT-PCR reads with MiXCR, one row per CDR3 protein. The table records 530,000 or so distinct CDR3 sequences, 12% of them present only once. The source was PBMCs from blood, collected on the day of vaccination. The receptor set was obtained from a man aged 45-65 years who received an inactivated influenza vaccine.

This clonotype was detected ten times or more. The chain has TRBV12-3 or TRBV12-4 and TRBJ2-3; D is ambiguous. The length of the CDR3 is 15 residues. V shed 3 bases and J shed 2 bases, with 12 bases lying between them. Written as DNA, the CDR3 is TGTGCCAGCAGTTTCTCCCCTAACTACACAGATACGCAGTATTTT. It encodes CASSFSPNYTDTQYF.

The gene calls are TRBV5-5 and TRBJ1-5; D perhaps matches TRBD1 (6 bases). CDR1 and CDR2 (germline): SGHKS, YYEKEE (reference sequence). The CDR3 is made up of 16 amino acids. V was shortened by 4 bases and J by 2 bases, with 16 bases between the two germline ends. CDR3: CASSPTGARGNQPQHF. The CDR3 nucleotides read TGTGCCAGCAGCCCTACGGGGGCGCGTGGCAATCAGCCCCAGCATTTT.

This clonotype was observed at least ten times. This chain joins TRBV20-1 and TRBJ2-3; D unresolved. CDR3 length: 12 residues. Germline V gene sequence: CDR1 DFQATT, CDR2 SNEGSKA (reference sequence). Trimming took off 1 base at V and 7 bases at J, with 9 bases between the two ends. In DNA, the CDR3 is TGCAGTGCTAGAGGGGTCAGTAATACGCAGTATTTT. This codes for CSARGVSNTQYF.

The CDR3 region is CATSEQGARTDTQYF. Here the CDR3 DNA reads TGTGCCACCAGTGAGCAGGGGGCACGCACAGATACGCAGTATTTT. This rearrangement joins TRBV24-1 to TRBJ2-3; TRBD1 aligns across 8 bases. Germline V gene lookup returns CDR1 KGHDR and CDR2 SFDVKD. The length of the CDR3 is 15 residues. V lost 4 bases, J lost 1 base, and 3 bases stayed unmatched.

At least ten counts were recorded for this clonotype. The chain links TRBV9 to TRBJ2-7; tentatively, D is TRBD1 (6 bases). The V end was cut by 3 bases, the J end by 3 bases, with 13 bases between. CDR3 length: 14 residues. Germline V gene lookup returns CDR1 SGDLS and CDR2 YYNGEE. CDR3 coding DNA: TGTGCCAGCAGCGGGTTAGGGGGATACTACGAGCAGTACTTC. Residues: CASSGLGGYYEQYF.

V is TRBV20-1 and J is TRBJ2-1, with D perhaps TRBD1 (6 bases). Deletions cut 4 bases from V and 5 bases from J, with 18 bases between. There are 15 residues in the CDR3. CDR1 and CDR2 from the germline V gene are DFQATT and SNEGSKA (reference sequence). The CDR3 here is CSATSRGNLNNEQFF. In DNA, the CDR3 is TGCAGTGCTACAAGTAGGGGGAACCTCAACAATGAGCAGTTCTTC.

The chain combines TRBV12-3 or TRBV12-4 with TRBJ2-1; 8 bases line up with TRBD2. V gave up 5 bases and J gave up 4 bases; unmatched junction bases: 13. The CDR3 contains 17 residues. The CDR3 DNA follows: TGTGCCAGCAGTGTTCTCCCCGGGACTAGGGAGTACAATGAGCAGTTCTTC. It yields the protein CASSVLPGTREYNEQFF.

Only a few counts were recorded for this clonotype. The rearrangement joins TRBV12-3 or TRBV12-4 to TRBJ1-3; no clear D gene. This CDR3 region has 12 residues. The CDR3 coding sequence is TGTGGGTCCGGAACCTCTGGAAACACCATATATTTT. It yields the protein CGSGTSGNTIYF.

This chain uses TRBV12-3 or TRBV12-4 with TRBJ1-1, with TRBD1 as a possible D gene (6 bases). Between the trimmed V and J ends, which lost 7 bases and 3 bases, there was a span of 18 bases. The CDR3 runs 15 residues. The CDR3 nucleotides are TGTGCCAGCAAAAACCGCCACAGGGTCCACACTGAAGCTTTCTTT. Amino acids: CASKNRHRVHTEAFF.

This chain joins TRBV7-9 and TRBJ1-2; 8 nucleotides align to TRBD1. Germline CDR1 reads SEHNR; CDR2 reads FQNEAQ (reference sequence). V lost 2 bases, J lost 7 bases, and 6 bases stayed unmatched. The CDR3 has 14 residues. CDR3 loop: CASSLLDRASGYTF. The CDR3 DNA reads as TGTGCCAGCAGCTTACTGGACAGGGCTTCTGGCTACACCTTC.

The V call is TRBV12-3 or TRBV12-4, the J call TRBJ2-7; D not resolved. This CDR3 contains 13 residues. V was cut by 5 bases and J by 7 bases, with 15 bases left in between. This chain's CDR3 is CASSHGLYGEQYF. Written as DNA, the CDR3 is TGTGCCAGCAGTCACGGATTGTATGGGGAGCAGTACTTC.

This clonotype turned up a few times. The gene calls are TRBV28 and TRBJ2-2; D may be TRBD2 (5 bases). Trimming cost V 5 bases and J 3 bases, with 16 bases left between them. CDR3 size: 16 residues. Germline CDR1 and CDR2: MDHEN and SYDVKM. Written as DNA, the CDR3 is TGTGCCAGCAGTCCGCCTGGGAGACTGGACACCGGGGAGCTGTTTTTT. It is translated as CASSPPGRLDTGELFF.

This clonotype occurred many times. This chain connects TRBV7-9 to TRBJ2-3; tentatively, D is TRBD1 (5 bases). The CDR3 runs to 14 residues. V was cut by 0 bases and J by 6 bases, with 10 bases left in between. Germline CDR1 and CDR2: SEHNR and FQNEAQ (reference sequence). DNA for the CDR3: TGTGCCAGCAGCTTAGCGGCATCAGGGGATACGCAGTATTTT. This translates into CASSLAASGDTQYF.

This clonotype was seen only a few times. The V gene is TRBV10-2, the J gene TRBJ2-2; D is unclear. Germline CDR1 reads WSHSY; CDR2 reads SAAADI. V lost 7 bases and J 8 bases, leaving 8 bases between the germline ends. This CDR3 is built from 11 residues. The CDR3 sequence: CASKHSGELFF. The CDR3 DNA is TGCGCCAGCAAGCATTCGGGGGAGCTGTTTTTT.

This clonotype appeared many times. V is TRBV10-3 and J is TRBJ2-1, with 14 bases fitting TRBD2. Germline CDR1 ENHRY, CDR2 SYGVKD. Trimming took 6 bases from V and 4 from J; bases not matched to a gene: 8. This CDR3 region has 17 residues. The DNA for the CDR3 is TGTGCCATCAGACCCGGACTAGCGGGGGGCTCTTACAATGAGCAGTTCTTC. As protein: CAIRPGLAGGSYNEQFF.

There are many counts of this clonotype. A junction boundary mismatches the germline segment, possibly from a read error. The CDR3 coding sequence is TGTGCCAGCAGTTTGGACCGGGCATCCTACGAGCAGTACTTC. This sequence encodes CASSLDRASYEQYF. The chain uses TRBV5-1 and TRBJ2-7, with D unclear. The CDR3 has 14 amino acids. Germline V gives CDR1 SGHRS, CDR2 YFSETQ.

This clonotype was observed at least ten times. The chain couples TRBV12-3 or TRBV12-4 to TRBJ2-3, with unresolved D. The germline V and J ends were trimmed by 5 bases and 1 base, with 7 bases remaining between them. This CDR3 contains 13 residues. The CDR3 sequence is CASSARGTDTQYF. The DNA for the CDR3 is TGTGCCAGCAGTGCACGTGGCACAGATACGCAGTATTTT.

This clonotype was detected a few times. The chain recombines TRBV12-3 or TRBV12-4 with TRBJ2-7; a possible D gene is TRBD1 (5 bases). V was shortened by 6 bases and J by 6 bases, with 15 bases between the two germline ends. The CDR3 totals 13 residues. The CDR3, as DNA: TGTGCCAGCAGCCAAGGGTCAGGGCTCGAGCAGTACTTC. Protein product: CASSQGSGLEQYF.